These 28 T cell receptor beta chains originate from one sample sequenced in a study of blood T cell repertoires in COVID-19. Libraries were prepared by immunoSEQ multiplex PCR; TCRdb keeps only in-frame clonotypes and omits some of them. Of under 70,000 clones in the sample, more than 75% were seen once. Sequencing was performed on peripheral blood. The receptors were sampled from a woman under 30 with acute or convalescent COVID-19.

For the CDR3, the DNA is TGCGCCAGCAGCTATACGGGTAATGAAGCTTTCTTT. This codes for CASSYTGNEAFF. This rearrangement joins TRBV5-1 to TRBJ1-1; D gene ambiguous. Per germline, CDR1 SGHRS and CDR2 YFSETQ. Trimming shortened V by 3 bases and J by 7 bases, and 10 bases separated the two germline ends. This CDR3 spans 12 amino acids.

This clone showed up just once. This CDR3 is CASSLGQNPSYEQYF. CDR3 DNA sequence: TGTGCCAGCAGCTTAGGACAGAATCCCTCCTACGAGCAGTACTTC. The V gene is TRBV7-8, the J gene TRBJ2-7, with TRBD1 as a possible D gene (5 bases). Looked up from germline, CDR1 is SGHVS and CDR2 is FQNEAQ. This CDR3 region has 15 residues. Trimming left V 1 base short and J 0 bases short, with 10 bases between.

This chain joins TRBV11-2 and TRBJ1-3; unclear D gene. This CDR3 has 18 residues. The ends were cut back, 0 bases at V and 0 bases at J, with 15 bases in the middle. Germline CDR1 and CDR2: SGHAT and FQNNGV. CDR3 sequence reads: CASSLDPRQTNSGNTIYF. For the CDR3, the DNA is TGTGCCAGCAGCTTAGATCCCCGGCAGACTAACTCTGGAAACACCATATATTTT.

The CDR3 DNA reads TGCAGCGTTGCCCGCACTAGTATGATCAATGAGCAGTTCTTC. It specifies CSVARTSMINEQFF. The chain has TRBV29-1 and TRBJ2-1; D may be TRBD2 (5 bases). Trimming took 4 bases from V and 6 from J, leaving 16 bases between them. The CDR3 has 14 amino acids. Germline V lookup: CDR1 SQVTM, CDR2 ANQGSEA.

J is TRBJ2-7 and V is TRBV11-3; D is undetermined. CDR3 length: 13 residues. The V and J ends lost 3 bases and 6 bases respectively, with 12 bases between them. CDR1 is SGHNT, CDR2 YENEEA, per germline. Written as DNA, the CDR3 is TGTGCCAGCAGCTTTTCACAGTCTGGCGAGCAGTACTTC. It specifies CASSFSQSGEQYF. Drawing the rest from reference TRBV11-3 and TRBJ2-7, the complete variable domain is EAGVVQSPRYKIIEKKQPVAFWCNPISGHNTLYWYLQNLGQGPELLIRYENEEAVDDSQLPKDRFSAERLKGVDSTLKIQPAELGDSAVYLCASSFSQSGEQYFGPGTRLTVT.

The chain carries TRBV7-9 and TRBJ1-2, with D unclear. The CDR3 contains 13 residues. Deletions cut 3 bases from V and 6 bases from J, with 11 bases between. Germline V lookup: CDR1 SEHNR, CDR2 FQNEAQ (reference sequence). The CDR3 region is CASSFSLTDGYTF. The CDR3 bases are TGTGCCAGCAGCTTCTCTCTTACAGATGGCTACACCTTC.

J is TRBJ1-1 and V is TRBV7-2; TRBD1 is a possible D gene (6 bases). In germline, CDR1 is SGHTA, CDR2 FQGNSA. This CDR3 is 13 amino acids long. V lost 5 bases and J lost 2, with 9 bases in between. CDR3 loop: CASSMGQNTEAFF. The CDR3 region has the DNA TGTGCCAGCAGCATGGGACAAAACACTGAAGCTTTCTTT. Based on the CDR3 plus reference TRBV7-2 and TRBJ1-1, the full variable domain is GAGVSQSPSNKVTEKGKDVELRCDPISGHTALYWYRQSLGQGLEFLIYFQGNSAPDKSGLPSDRFSAERTGGSVSTLTIQRTQQEDSAVYLCASSMGQNTEAFFGQGTRLTVV.

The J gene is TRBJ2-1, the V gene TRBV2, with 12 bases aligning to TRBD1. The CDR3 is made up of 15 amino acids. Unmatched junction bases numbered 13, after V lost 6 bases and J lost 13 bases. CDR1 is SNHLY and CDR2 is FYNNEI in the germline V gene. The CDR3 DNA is TGTGCCAGCAGCTCCCAAGGGGACAGGGGGCGCTCCCAGTTCTTC. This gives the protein CASSSQGDRGRSQFF.

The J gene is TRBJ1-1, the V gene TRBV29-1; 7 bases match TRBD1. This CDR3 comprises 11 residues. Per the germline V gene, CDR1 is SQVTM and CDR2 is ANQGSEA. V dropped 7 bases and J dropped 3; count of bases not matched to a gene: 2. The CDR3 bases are TGCAGCGCGGGGACAGACACTGAAGCTTTCTTT. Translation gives CSAGTDTEAFF.

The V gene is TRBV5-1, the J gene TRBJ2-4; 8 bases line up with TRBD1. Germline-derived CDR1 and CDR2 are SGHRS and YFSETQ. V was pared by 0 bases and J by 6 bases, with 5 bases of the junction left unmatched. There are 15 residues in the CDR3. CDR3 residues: CASSLDRGMGNIQYF. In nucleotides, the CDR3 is TGCGCCAGCAGCTTGGACAGGGGGATGGGAAACATTCAGTACTTC.

The CDR3 DNA follows: TGCGCCAGCAGCCAAGCTGCACCCAGCTCCTATAATTCACCCCTCCACTTT. Protein product: CASSQAAPSSYNSPLHF. The gene calls are TRBV4-3 and TRBJ1-6, with D uncertain. The CDR3 runs 17 residues. V shed 1 base and J shed 0 bases, with 10 bases lying between them. Germline V gives CDR1 LGHNA, CDR2 YSLEER.

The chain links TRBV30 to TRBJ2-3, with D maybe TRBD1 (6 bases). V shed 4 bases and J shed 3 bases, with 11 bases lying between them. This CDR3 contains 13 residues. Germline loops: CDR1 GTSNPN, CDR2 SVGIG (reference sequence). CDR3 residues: CAWKIRGTDTQYF. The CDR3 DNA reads TGTGCCTGGAAGATCAGGGGAACAGATACGCAGTATTTT.

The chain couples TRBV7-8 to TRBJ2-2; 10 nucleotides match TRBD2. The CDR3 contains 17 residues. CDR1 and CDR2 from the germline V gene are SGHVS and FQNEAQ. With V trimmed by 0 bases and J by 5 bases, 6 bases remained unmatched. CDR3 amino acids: CASSLAVSGGPTGELFF. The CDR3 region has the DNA TGTGCCAGCAGCTTAGCGGTTAGCGGGGGGCCAACCGGGGAGCTGTTTTTT.

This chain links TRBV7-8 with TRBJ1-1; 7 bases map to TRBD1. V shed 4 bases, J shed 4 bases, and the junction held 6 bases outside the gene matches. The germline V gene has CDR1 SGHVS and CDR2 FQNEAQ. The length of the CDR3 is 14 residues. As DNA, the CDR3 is TGTGCCAGCAGCTATTACCAGGGGGTCACTGAAGCTTTCTTT. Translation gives CASSYYQGVTEAFF.

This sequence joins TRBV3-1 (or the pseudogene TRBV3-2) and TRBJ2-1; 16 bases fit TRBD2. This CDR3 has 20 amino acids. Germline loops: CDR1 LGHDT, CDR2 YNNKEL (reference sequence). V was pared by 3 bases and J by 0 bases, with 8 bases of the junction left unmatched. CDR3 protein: CASSHPGTSGGASSYNEQFF. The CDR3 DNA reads TGTGCCAGCAGCCATCCCGGGACTAGCGGGGGGGCGAGCTCCTACAATGAGCAGTTCTTC.

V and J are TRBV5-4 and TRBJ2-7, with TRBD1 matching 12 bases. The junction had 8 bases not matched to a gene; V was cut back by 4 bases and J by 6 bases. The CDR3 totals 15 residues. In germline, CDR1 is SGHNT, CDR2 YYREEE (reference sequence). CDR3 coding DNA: TGTGCCAGCAGCCAACAGGGGACAGGGGGCTTCGAGCAGTACTTC. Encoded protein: CASSQQGTGGFEQYF.

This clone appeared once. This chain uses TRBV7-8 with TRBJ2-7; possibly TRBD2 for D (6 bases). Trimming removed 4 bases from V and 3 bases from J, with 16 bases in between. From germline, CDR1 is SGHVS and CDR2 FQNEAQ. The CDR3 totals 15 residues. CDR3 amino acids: CASSSQEGRHYEQYF. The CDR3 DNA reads TGTGCCAGCAGCTCGCAGGAGGGCAGACACTACGAGCAGTACTTC.

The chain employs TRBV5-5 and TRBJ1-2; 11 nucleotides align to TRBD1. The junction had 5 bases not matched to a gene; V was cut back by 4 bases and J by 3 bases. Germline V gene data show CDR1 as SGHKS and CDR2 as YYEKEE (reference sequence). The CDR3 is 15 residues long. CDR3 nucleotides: TGTGCCAGCAGCATAAGGACAGGGGGCGACTATGGCTACACCTTC. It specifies CASSIRTGGDYGYTF.

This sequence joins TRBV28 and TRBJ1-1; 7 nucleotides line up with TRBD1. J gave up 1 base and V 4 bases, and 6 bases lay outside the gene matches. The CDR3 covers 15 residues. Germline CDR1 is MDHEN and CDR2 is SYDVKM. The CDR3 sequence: CASSSPTGWNTEAFF. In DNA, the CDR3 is TGTGCCAGCAGTTCCCCGACAGGGTGGAACACTGAAGCTTTCTTT. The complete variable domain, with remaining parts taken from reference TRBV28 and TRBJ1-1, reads DVKVTQSSRYLVKRTGEKVFLECVQDMDHENMFWYRQDPGLGLRLIYFSYDVKMKEKGDIPEGYSVSREKKERFSLILESASTNQTSMYLCASSSPTGWNTEAFFGQGTRLTVV.

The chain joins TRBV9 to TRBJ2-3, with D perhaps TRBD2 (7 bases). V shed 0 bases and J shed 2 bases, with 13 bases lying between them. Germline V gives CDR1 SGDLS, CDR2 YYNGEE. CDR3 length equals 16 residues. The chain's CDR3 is CASSVGGGGTTDTQYF. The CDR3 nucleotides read TGTGCCAGCAGCGTAGGGGGCGGGGGCACCACAGATACGCAGTATTTT.

The CDR3: CASSQPGGSNSPLHF. The CDR3 DNA follows: TGTGCCAGCAGCCAACCAGGGGGGTCGAATTCACCCCTCCACTTT. The V and J genes are TRBV3-1 (or the pseudogene TRBV3-2) and TRBJ1-6; 7 bases agree with TRBD1. The CDR3 runs to 15 residues. The germline CDR1 and CDR2 sequences are LGHDT and YNNKEL (reference sequence). V lost 2 bases, J lost 7 bases, and 5 bases stayed unmatched.

The CDR3, as DNA: TGTGCCAGCAGTACCGACAGGGCCAATCAGCCCCAGCATTTT. Its protein is CASSTDRANQPQHF. J is TRBJ1-5 and V is TRBV28, with 7 bases lining up with TRBD1. Losses at the gene ends were 5 bases for V and 3 bases for J; bases not matched to a gene: 4. Germline CDR1 and CDR2: MDHEN and SYDVKM. The CDR3 runs to 14 residues.

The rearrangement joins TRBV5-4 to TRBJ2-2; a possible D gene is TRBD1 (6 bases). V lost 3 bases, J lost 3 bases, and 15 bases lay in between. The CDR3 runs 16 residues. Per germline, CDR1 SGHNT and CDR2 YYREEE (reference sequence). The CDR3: CASSSPEDSYTGELFF. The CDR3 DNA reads TGTGCCAGCAGCTCCCCCGAGGACAGCTACACCGGGGAGCTGTTTTTT.

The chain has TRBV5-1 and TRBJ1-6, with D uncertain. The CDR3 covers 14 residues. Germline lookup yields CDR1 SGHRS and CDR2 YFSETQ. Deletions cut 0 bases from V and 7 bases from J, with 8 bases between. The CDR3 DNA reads TGCGCCAGCAGCTTGGACGGGGTCAATTCACCCCTCCACTTT. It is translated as CASSLDGVNSPLHF.

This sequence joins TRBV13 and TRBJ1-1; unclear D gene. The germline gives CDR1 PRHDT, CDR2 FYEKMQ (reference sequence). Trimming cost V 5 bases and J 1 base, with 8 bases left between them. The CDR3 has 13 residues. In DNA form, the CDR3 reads TGTGCCAGCAGCGGCCGGGAGAACACTGAAGCTTTCTTT. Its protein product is CASSGRENTEAFF.

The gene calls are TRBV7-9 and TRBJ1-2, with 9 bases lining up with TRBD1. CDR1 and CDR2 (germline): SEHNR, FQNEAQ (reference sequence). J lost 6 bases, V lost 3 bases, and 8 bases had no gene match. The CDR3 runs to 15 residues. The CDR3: CASSFTRTGVDGYTF. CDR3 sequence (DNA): TGTGCCAGCAGCTTTACCCGGACAGGGGTTGATGGCTACACCTTC.

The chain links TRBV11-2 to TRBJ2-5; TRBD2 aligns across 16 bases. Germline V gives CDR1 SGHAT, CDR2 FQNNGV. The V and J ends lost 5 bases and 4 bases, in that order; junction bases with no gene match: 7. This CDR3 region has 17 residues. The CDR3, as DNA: TGTGCCAGCAGCCAAGGGACTAGCGGGAGGGCCGGAGAGACCCAGTACTTC. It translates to CASSQGTSGRAGETQYF.

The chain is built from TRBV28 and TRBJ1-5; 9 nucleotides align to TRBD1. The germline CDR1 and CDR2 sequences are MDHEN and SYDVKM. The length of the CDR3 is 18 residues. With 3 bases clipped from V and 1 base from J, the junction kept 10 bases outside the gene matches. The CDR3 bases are TGTGCCAGCAGTTTTCTCCGGACAGGGGCTACGAGCAATCAGCCCCAGCATTTT. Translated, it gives CASSFLRTGATSNQPQHF.